The 28 T cell receptor beta chains reported below all come from one sample, sequenced in a study of tumor and adjacent non-tumor tissue in lung cancer. Three rounds of nested PCR, following a modified ARM-PCR protocol, produced the TCRbeta library. TCRdb processed the multiplex PCR reads anew with MiXCR; each CDR3 protein has one entry. This sample has about 68,000 distinct CDR3 sequences, with roughly 56% found just once. The template was RNA from unsorted bulk tissue. Sequences were obtained from lung tumor tissue. These receptors were obtained from a man aged 45 to 65 with non-small cell lung cancer.

CDR3 sequence reads: CASSQGAGNTIYF. The CDR3 DNA reads as TGTGCCAGCAGCCAGGGGGCCGGAAACACCATATATTTT. V and J are TRBV7-9 and TRBJ1-3; 8 bases agree with TRBD1. Losses at the gene ends were 5 bases for V and 4 bases for J; bases not matched to a gene: 1. CDR3 size: 13 residues. The V gene's germline CDR1 is SEHNR and CDR2 FQNEAQ (reference sequence).

This clonotype was detected ten times or more. The chain recombines TRBV15 with TRBJ2-1; 7 bases fit TRBD2. Looked up from germline, CDR1 is LNHNV and CDR2 is YYDKDF (reference sequence). With V trimmed by 0 bases and J by 7 bases, 3 bases remained unmatched. This CDR3 comprises 14 residues. Written as DNA, the CDR3 is TGTGCCACCAGCAGAGATCTCGGGAGGAATGAGCAGTTCTTC. Its translation: CATSRDLGRNEQFF. Complete variable domain (other parts from reference TRBV15 and TRBJ2-1): DAMVIQNPRYQVTQFGKPVTLSCSQTLNHNVMYWYQQKSSQAPKLLFHYYDKDFNNEADTPDNFQSRRPNTSFCFLDIRSPGLGDTAMYLCATSRDLGRNEQFFGPGTRLTVL.

The rearrangement links TRBV19 to TRBJ1-2; 8 nucleotides match TRBD1. The germline CDR1 and CDR2 sequences are LNHDA and SQIVND (reference sequence). Germline trimming cut 4 bases from V and 4 bases from J; bases unmatched to any gene: 8. The CDR3 loop spans 15 amino acids. The CDR3 sequence is CASSTGQGNSYGYTF. The CDR3, as DNA: TGTGCCAGTAGTACCGGACAGGGAAATTCCTATGGCTACACCTTC.

The chain uses TRBV11-3 and TRBJ2-1; weak D call: TRBD2 (5 bases). Germline V gives CDR1 SGHNT, CDR2 YENEEA. V lost 5 bases and J lost 11, with 25 bases in between. This CDR3 has 16 amino acids. CDR3 amino acids: CASSLRGSHGNDKQFF. In DNA, the CDR3 is TGTGCCAGCAGCCTAAGAGGGTCGCATGGGAATGATAAGCAGTTCTTC. Supplemented by reference TRBV11-3 and TRBJ2-1, the full variable domain reads EAGVVQSPRYKIIEKKQPVAFWCNPISGHNTLYWYLQNLGQGPELLIRYENEEAVDDSQLPKDRFSAERLKGVDSTLKIQPAELGDSAVYLCASSLRGSHGNDKQFFGPGTRLTVL.

On this clonotype: With a much larger clone just one base away, this may be a read error. The chain has TRBV11-2 and TRBJ2-2, with D perhaps TRBD1 (6 bases). The V gene lost 3 bases and the J gene lost 7 bases, with 12 bases spanning the gap. Germline assignment: CDR1 SGHAT and CDR2 FQNNGV. This CDR3 has 14 residues. CDR3 in DNA: TGTGCCAGCAGCTTGAACAGGGCCCACGGGGAGCTGTTTTTT. The encoded protein is CASSLNRAHGELFF.

This clonotype was seen a few times. One end of the junction is discordant with germline, which a read error may explain. V and J are TRBV6-5 and TRBJ1-5, with TRBD1 matching over 7 bases. From germline, CDR1 is MNHEY and CDR2 SVGAGI. This CDR3 spans 15 amino acids. In nucleotides, the CDR3 is TGTGCCAGCAGCTATACGACAGGGACGGATCAGCCCCAGCGTTTT. Protein product: CASSYTTGTDQPQRF.

This clonotype is a singleton in its sample. This may be a read error, as it is one base from a much larger clone. Given the absence of the conserved phenylalanine or tryptophan at the CDR3 end, a read error is likely. The V and J genes are TRBV19 and TRBJ2-7; 8 bases are shared with TRBD1. From germline, CDR1 is LNHDA and CDR2 SQIVND (reference sequence). The junction had 12 bases not matched to a gene; V was cut back by 10 bases and J by 7 bases. This CDR3 spans 13 amino acids. The CDR3 DNA is TGTGCCACATCCGGGACAGGCACTAGGGAGCAGTACCTC. It yields the protein CATSGTGTREQYL.

Notes on this clonotype: A junction end diverges from the germline sequence, so it may reflect a read error. This sequence joins TRBV28 and TRBJ2-3, with TRBD2 matching 7 bases. The CDR3 is 18 residues long. Germline V gene data show CDR1 as MDHEN and CDR2 as SYDVKM. DNA for the CDR3: TGTGCCAGCAGTTTATTCTTGGCTAGCGGTTCCCGGGAAGATACACAGTATTTT. Translation: CASSLFLASGSREDTQYF. Complete variable domain (other parts from reference TRBV28 and TRBJ2-3): DVKVTQSSRYLVKRTGEKVFLECVQDMDHENMFWYRQDPGLGLRLIYFSYDVKMKEKGDIPEGYSVSREKKERFSLILESASTNQTSMYLCASSLFLASGSREDTQYFGPGTRLTVL.

On this clonotype itself: Its ends do not fully match the called genes, so a read error is possible. The chain employs TRBV11-2 and TRBJ1-1; D possibly corresponds to TRBD1 (6 bases). The CDR3 sequence is 15 residues long. Germline V lookup: CDR1 SGHAT, CDR2 FQNNGV. The CDR3 spells CASSLLQGMNTEASF. The CDR3 DNA follows: TGTGCCAGTAGCTTATTACAGGGAATGAACACTGAAGCTTCCTTT.

The chain couples TRBV6-1 to TRBJ2-3; perhaps D is TRBD1 or TRBD2 (5 bases each). The CDR3 runs to 15 residues. V was pared by 4 bases and J by 4 bases, with 15 bases between. Germline-derived CDR1 and CDR2 are MNHNS and SASEGT. The CDR3 region has the DNA TGTGCCAGCAGTGCCCTCTTGGGGGATGCAGATACGCAGTATTTT. Amino acids: CASSALLGDADTQYF.

The table lists this clonotype with many counts. V usage is TRBV20-1 and J usage is TRBJ2-7, with a tentative D call TRBD2 (7 bases). The CDR3 spans 14 residues. Germline V gene lookup returns CDR1 DFQATT and CDR2 SNEGSKA (reference sequence). The V gene lost 4 bases and the J gene lost 3 bases, with 16 bases spanning the gap. The CDR3 is CSATGGGGGYEQYF. For the CDR3, the DNA is TGCAGTGCTACGGGGGGAGGGGGGGGCTACGAGCAGTACTTC.

This clonotype was counted ten times or more. The chain is built from TRBV6-1 and TRBJ2-2; D may be TRBD2 (5 bases). The CDR3 has 13 amino acids. Germline CDR1 and CDR2: MNHNS and SASEGT. Trimming left V 5 bases short and J 6 bases short, with 10 bases between. CDR3 nucleotides: TGTGCCAGCAGTTCGGGGTTCGCCGGGGAGCTGTTTTTT. Translation gives CASSSGFAGELFF.

This clonotype came up a few times. The chain employs TRBV28 and TRBJ2-5; D might be TRBD1 (6 bases). Trimming stripped 7 bases from V and 5 bases from J, with 8 bases between. Germline V gene data show CDR1 as MDHEN and CDR2 as SYDVKM. The CDR3 has 11 amino acids. CDR3 loop: CASNRAETQYF. The DNA of the CDR3 is TGTGCCAGCAACAGGGCCGAGACCCAGTACTTC.

The table lists this clonotype with many counts. The V gene is TRBV29-1, the J gene TRBJ2-7; no definite D call. Deletions cut 2 bases from V and 5 bases from J, with 10 bases between. There are 12 residues in the CDR3. Per the germline V gene, CDR1 is SQVTM and CDR2 is ANQGSEA. CDR3 loop: CSVESDSNEQYF. CDR3 coding DNA: TGCAGCGTTGAAAGTGACTCTAACGAGCAGTACTTC.

Notes on this clonotype: A much larger clone lies one base from this, so it may be a read error. The CDR3 spells CANSLFSRNGLGAPYEQYF. The CDR3 DNA reads as TGTGCCAACAGCTTATTTTCTCGAAACGGCCTGGGCGCCCCTTACGAGCAGTACTTC. This chain connects TRBV11-2 to TRBJ2-7; D gene ambiguous. The CDR3 totals 19 residues. Germline assignment: CDR1 SGHAT and CDR2 FQNNGV.

Remarks on this clonotype: A much larger clone differs from this one at a single base, so this may be a read error. This rearrangement joins TRBV7-9 to TRBJ2-3; D tentatively fits TRBD1 or TRBD2 (7 bases each). The CDR3 totals 15 residues. Germline V lookup: CDR1 SEHNR, CDR2 FQNEAQ (reference sequence). V shed 5 bases and J shed 5 bases, with 17 bases lying between them. The CDR3 DNA reads as TGTGCCAGCAGCATAACCACAGGGGAGGGAGATACGCAGTATTTT. The encoded protein is CASSITTGEGDTQYF.

With respect to this clonotype: The junction differs from germline at one of its ends, possibly a read error. The rearrangement links TRBV6-6 to TRBJ2-1; 7 bases map to TRBD1. This CDR3 is built from 12 residues. Germline CDR1 MNHNY, CDR2 SVGAGI (reference sequence). In nucleotides, the CDR3 is TGTGCCAGCGGTGCACAGGGGAATGAGCAGCTCTTC. Translation gives CASGAQGNEQLF.

This chain connects TRBV5-1 to TRBJ2-7; 7 nucleotides align to TRBD1. Germline assignment: CDR1 SGHRS and CDR2 YFSETQ. V lost 5 bases and J lost 4; bases outside the gene matches: 6. This CDR3 has 13 residues. The CDR3 DNA follows: TGCGCCAGCAGACTGACAGGGACATACGAGCAGTACTTC. It is translated as CASRLTGTYEQYF.

Comment on this clonotype: One end of the junction is discordant with germline, which a read error may explain. The V call is TRBV11-1, the J call TRBJ2-1; D unresolved. The CDR3 length is 14 residues. CDR1 is SGHAT, CDR2 FQDESV, per germline (reference sequence). CDR3 region: CASGLERKDNEHFF. The CDR3 DNA sequence: TGTGCCAGCGGCTTAGAACGGAAAGACAATGAGCATTTCTTC.

This clonotype was observed at least ten times. This chain connects TRBV30 to TRBJ2-5; 10 nucleotides agree with TRBD1. CDR1 and CDR2 from the germline V gene are GTSNPN and SVGIG (reference sequence). The length of the CDR3 is 13 residues. J was trimmed by 5 bases and V by 3 bases; bases with no gene match: 3. CDR3 region: CAWRTGGRETQYF. Here the CDR3 DNA reads TGTGCCTGGAGGACAGGGGGCCGTGAGACCCAGTACTTC.

Concerning this clonotype itself: This may come from a read error, since a much larger clone is one base off. No conserved phenylalanine or tryptophan ends this CDR3, so it is likely a read error. This chain uses TRBV30 with TRBJ1-6; D not certain. CDR1 and CDR2 from the germline V gene are GTSNPN and SVGIG (reference sequence). The CDR3 sequence is 13 residues long. V dropped 0 bases and J dropped 9 bases, with 9 bases sitting between them. Here the CDR3 reads CAWSVTVGSPLHY. The CDR3 coding sequence is TGTGCCTGGAGTGTCACGGTGGGTTCACCCCTCCACTAT.

V gene TRBV24-1 combines with J gene TRBJ2-5; D unresolved. Germline V gene lookup returns CDR1 KGHDR and CDR2 SFDVKD. This CDR3 has 14 amino acids. V lost 3 bases and J lost 0, with 7 bases in between. Here the CDR3 reads CATSDLDDQETQYF. DNA for the CDR3: TGTGCCACCAGTGATCTAGACGACCAAGAGACCCAGTACTTC.

J is TRBJ2-1 and V is TRBV20-1; D assignment may be TRBD1 or TRBD2 (6 bases each). The CDR3 is 14 amino acids. Germline V gives CDR1 DFQATT, CDR2 SNEGSKA (reference sequence). Trimming stripped 8 bases from V and 7 bases from J, with 21 bases between. CDR3 sequence: CSPTRGGTVNEQFF. The CDR3 coding sequence is TGCAGTCCCACTAGAGGGGGGACCGTGAATGAGCAGTTCTTC.

To note about this clonotype: Sequence at one end of the junction differs from germline and may be a read error. The chain has TRBV10-3 and TRBJ2-2; the match to TRBD2 covers 7 bases. The CDR3 sequence is 18 residues long. From germline, CDR1 is ENHRY and CDR2 SYGVKD. CDR3 in amino acids: CAICERGSGPTNAGELFF. As DNA, the CDR3 is TGTGCCATCTGTGAGCGGGGATCTGGACCTACGAACGCCGGGGAGCTGTTTTTT.

This clonotype is a singleton in its sample. The missing conserved phenylalanine or tryptophan at the end of this CDR3 makes a read error likely. The chain employs TRBV11-2 and TRBJ2-7; 8 bases fit TRBD1. Germline V gene lookup returns CDR1 SGHAT and CDR2 FQNNGV. The CDR3 runs 16 residues. This CDR3 is CAGSLALPGQALLQYL. The CDR3 region has the DNA TGTGCCGGCAGCTTAGCCCTTCCGGGACAGGCTTTGCTGCAGTACTTA.

As to this clonotype: This may stem from a read error, because a much larger clone lies one nucleotide away. The V and J genes are TRBV19 and TRBJ2-7; 8 nucleotides agree with TRBD1. The CDR3 loop spans 13 amino acids. J gave up 7 bases and V 10 bases, and 12 bases lay outside the gene matches. Germline V lookup: CDR1 LNHDA, CDR2 SQIVND (reference sequence). The CDR3 DNA follows: TGTGCCACATCCGGGACAGGCATTAGGGAGCAGTACTTC. Protein: CATSGTGIREQYF. Looking up the rest from reference TRBV19 and TRBJ2-7 gives the full variable domain: DGGITQSPKYLFRKEGQNVTLSCEQNLNHDAMYWYRQDPGQGLRLIYYSQIVNDFQKGDIAEGYSVSREKKESFPLTVTSAQKNPTAFYLCATSGTGIREQYFGPGTRLTVT.

About this clonotype: One junction end does not reproduce the germline sequence, and a read error may be involved. The V gene is TRBV29-1, the J gene TRBJ2-6, with D maybe TRBD2 (6 bases). CDR1 is SQVTM and CDR2 is ANQGSEA in the germline V gene. The CDR3 runs to 14 residues. Written as DNA, the CDR3 is TGCAGTGTTGGAGAGCTCGGAGGGGCCAACATCCTGAATTTC. This sequence encodes CSVGELGGANILNF.

This clonotype has at least ten counts. The V and J genes are TRBV18 and TRBJ2-5; 7 bases line up with TRBD1. The CDR3 contains 13 residues. With V trimmed by 1 base and J by 4 bases, 0 bases remained unmatched. Germline CDR1 KGHSH, CDR2 LQKENI. The CDR3 nucleotides are TGTGCCAGCTCACCACGACAGGGAGAGACCCAGTACTTC. Protein product: CASSPRQGETQYF.